The rows below give T cell receptor beta chains drawn from one sample of a study of radiotherapy plus CTLA-4 blockade in lung cancer. The table came from immunoSEQ multiplex PCR; TCRdb's copy has only in-frame clones and leaves some out. The sample records tens of thousands of clones, 73% being singletons. Sample: peripheral blood, taken from a patient treated with radiotherapy plus ipilimumab. These receptors all come from a human donor with non-small cell lung cancer who had a complete response to radiotherapy plus ipilimumab. Each CDR3 is given without its conserved first and last residue. Each record gives: J gene, V gene, CDR3 protein.

j_call: TRBJ1-5
v_call: TRBV7-2
cdr3_aa: ASSLARTGTGGFGQPQH

j_call: TRBJ1-5
v_call: TRBV19
cdr3_aa: ASSRTGLPNQPQH

j_call: TRBJ1-1
v_call: TRBV18
cdr3_aa: ASSPNEGRGNTEAF

j_call: TRBJ2-5
v_call: TRBV7-9
cdr3_aa: ASSLGDRGLQETQY

j_call: TRBJ2-5
v_call: TRBV5-1
cdr3_aa: ASSAGQGIKETQY

j_call: TRBJ2-3
v_call: TRBV18
cdr3_aa: ASSSTGGSTDTQY

j_call: TRBJ1-1
v_call: TRBV20-1
cdr3_aa: SARVEAEAF

j_call: TRBJ2-1
v_call: TRBV27
cdr3_aa: ASSQGNGNEQF

j_call: TRBJ2-1
v_call: TRBV28
cdr3_aa: ASNERGRYNEQF

j_call: TRBJ1-2
v_call: TRBV10-1
cdr3_aa: ASSEPGQMTPGYGYT

j_call: TRBJ1-4
v_call: TRBV28
cdr3_aa: ASTPDREYNEKLF

j_call: TRBJ1-1
v_call: TRBV7-2
cdr3_aa: ASSLVGPGLGTEAF

j_call: TRBJ1-1
v_call: TRBV27
cdr3_aa: ASSLGQGASTEAF

j_call: TRBJ1-5
v_call: TRBV4-3
cdr3_aa: ASSQEWTGGNQPQH

j_call: TRBJ2-7
v_call: TRBV6-1
cdr3_aa: ASSENRDEQY

j_call: TRBJ2-1
v_call: TRBV11-2
cdr3_aa: ASSLDPRTSGIGYEQF

j_call: TRBJ2-1
v_call: TRBV19
cdr3_aa: ASGQSSYNEQF

j_call: TRBJ1-2
v_call: TRBV30
cdr3_aa: AWRISGTGDGYT

j_call: TRBJ2-7
v_call: TRBV18
cdr3_aa: ASSPRDIASTSGTYEQY

j_call: TRBJ1-5
v_call: TRBV7-8
cdr3_aa: ASSPTGISNQPQH

j_call: TRBJ2-6
v_call: TRBV6-5
cdr3_aa: ASNAGLRGANVLT

j_call: TRBJ2-7
v_call: TRBV6-5
cdr3_aa: ASSYSGDLTYEQY

j_call: TRBJ2-7
v_call: TRBV7-8
cdr3_aa: ASSLASPASGQGKKQY

j_call: TRBJ2-4
v_call: TRBV6-1
cdr3_aa: ASSGSVLGKNIQY

j_call: TRBJ2-3
v_call: TRBV5-1
cdr3_aa: ASKQGEVTDTQY

j_call: TRBJ1-1
v_call: TRBV21-1
cdr3_aa: ASSRGQGITEAF

j_call: TRBJ2-7
v_call: TRBV15
cdr3_aa: ATSRITLGTYEQY

j_call: TRBJ2-3
v_call: TRBV2
cdr3_aa: ASIPGGRRTDTQY

j_call: TRBJ1-2
v_call: TRBV11-2
cdr3_aa: ASRRVGAGGYT

j_call: TRBJ1-1
v_call: TRBV29-1
cdr3_aa: SVGQGKAEAF

j_call: TRBJ1-5
v_call: TRBV28
cdr3_aa: ASSPRDRSNQPQH

j_call: TRBJ2-1
v_call: TRBV6-5
cdr3_aa: ASNRGLAGDEQF

j_call: -
v_call: TRBV5-6
cdr3_aa: ASSLGGDRAYEQY

j_call: TRBJ2-6
v_call: TRBV19
cdr3_aa: ASSITGSGVGAGANVLT

j_call: TRBJ2-7
v_call: TRBV5-4
cdr3_aa: ASSSEKWSEQY

j_call: TRBJ2-7
v_call: TRBV30
cdr3_aa: AWNHRDRPSSYEQY

j_call: TRBJ2-1
v_call: TRBV5-1
cdr3_aa: ASSRSSGVTYNEQF

j_call: TRBJ2-7
v_call: TRBV28
cdr3_aa: ASRGTFEQY